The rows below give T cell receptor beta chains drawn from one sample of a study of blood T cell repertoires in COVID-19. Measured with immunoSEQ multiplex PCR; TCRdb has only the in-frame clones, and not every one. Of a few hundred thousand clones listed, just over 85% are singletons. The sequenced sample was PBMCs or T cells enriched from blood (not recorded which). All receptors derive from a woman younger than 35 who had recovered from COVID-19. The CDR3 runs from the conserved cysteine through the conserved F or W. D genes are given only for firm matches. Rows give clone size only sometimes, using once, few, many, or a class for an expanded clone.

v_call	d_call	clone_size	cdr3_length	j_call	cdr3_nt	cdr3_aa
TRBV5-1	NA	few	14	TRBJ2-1	TGCGCCAGCAATAAGGAGAGCTCCTACAATGAGCAGTTCTTC	CASNKESSYNEQFF
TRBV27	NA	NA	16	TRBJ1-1	TGTGCCAGCAGTTTATACTATGCGGGGACGGTTACTGAAGCTTTCTTT	CASSLYYAGTVTEAFF
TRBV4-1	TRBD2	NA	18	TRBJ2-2	TGCGCCAGCAGCCATCCCGGGACTAGCGGGAGAGTCACCGGGGAGCTGTTTTTT	CASSHPGTSGRVTGELFF
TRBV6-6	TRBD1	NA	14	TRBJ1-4	TGTGCCAGCAGTAAGACAGGGGTTGGCGAAAAACTGTTTTTT	CASSKTGVGEKLFF
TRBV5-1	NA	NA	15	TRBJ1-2	TGCGCCACCCGAGGGGGGGCGCGCACTAACTATGGCTACACCTTC	CATRGGARTNYGYTF
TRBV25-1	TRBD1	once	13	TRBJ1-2	TGTGCCAGCTTAGACAGGGGGGGGTATGGCTACACCTTC	CASLDRGGYGYTF
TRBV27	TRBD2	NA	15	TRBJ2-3	TGTGCCAGCAGTTCCGGGACTATCAGCACAGATACGCAGTATTTT	CASSSGTISTDTQYF
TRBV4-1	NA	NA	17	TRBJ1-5	TGCGCCAGCAGCCAAGATCTAAGTCCCTATAGCAATCAGCCCCAGCATTTT	CASSQDLSPYSNQPQHF
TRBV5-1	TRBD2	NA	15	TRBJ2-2	TGCGCCAGCAGCTTGGAGTCTAGCGGTAGTGGGGAGCTGTTTTTT	CASSLESSGSGELFF
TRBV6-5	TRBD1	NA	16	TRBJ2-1	TGTGCCAGCAGTTACACCGGGACAGGGGGTGGAAATGAGCAGTTCTTC	CASSYTGTGGGNEQFF
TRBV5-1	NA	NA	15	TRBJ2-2	TGCGCCAGCAGCTTGGTGGCAGCGAACACCGGGGAGCTGTTTTTT	CASSLVAANTGELFF
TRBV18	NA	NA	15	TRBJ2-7	TGTGCCAGCACCCCGATATTGACAGAGGCCTACGAGCAGTACTTC	CASTPILTEAYEQYF
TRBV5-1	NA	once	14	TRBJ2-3	TGCGCCAGCAGCTTGGTTCCGGGCACAGATACGCAGTATTTT	CASSLVPGTDTQYF
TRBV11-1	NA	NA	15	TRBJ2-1	TGTGCCAGCAGCGACCCCCGGGCCAGCGGAAATGAGCAGTTCTTC	CASSDPRASGNEQFF
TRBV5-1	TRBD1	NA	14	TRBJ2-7	TGCGCCAGCAGCTTGGGACAGGGTGTCGACGAGCAGTACTTC	CASSLGQGVDEQYF
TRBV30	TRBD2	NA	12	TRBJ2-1	TGTGCCTGGAGTGTATCGGGGGGTGAGCAGTTCTTC	CAWSVSGGEQFF
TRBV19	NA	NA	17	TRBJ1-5	TGTGCCAGTAGTCTTGGACAGCTTGATTATAGCAATCAGCCCCAGCATTTT	CASSLGQLDYSNQPQHF